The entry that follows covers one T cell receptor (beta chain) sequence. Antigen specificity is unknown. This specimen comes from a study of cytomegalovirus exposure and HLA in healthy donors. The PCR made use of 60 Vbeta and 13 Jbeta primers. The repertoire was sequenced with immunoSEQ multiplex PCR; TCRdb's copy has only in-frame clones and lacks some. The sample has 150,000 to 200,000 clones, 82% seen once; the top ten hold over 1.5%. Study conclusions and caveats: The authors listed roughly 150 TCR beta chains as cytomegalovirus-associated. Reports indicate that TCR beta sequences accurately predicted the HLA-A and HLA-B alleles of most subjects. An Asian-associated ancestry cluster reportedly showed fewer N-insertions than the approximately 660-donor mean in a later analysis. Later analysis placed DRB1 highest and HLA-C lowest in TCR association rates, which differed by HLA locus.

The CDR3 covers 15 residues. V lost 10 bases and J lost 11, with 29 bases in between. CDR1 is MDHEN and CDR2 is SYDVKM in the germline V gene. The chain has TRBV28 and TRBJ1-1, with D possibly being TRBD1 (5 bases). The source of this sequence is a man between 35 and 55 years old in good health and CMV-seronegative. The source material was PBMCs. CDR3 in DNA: TGTGCCAACAGGTATCGGACACTGGGCCCGTCAGAGGCTTTCTTT. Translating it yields CANRYRTLGPSEAFF.